Included here is one T cell receptor beta chain sequence, with context. As handled by the study authors: Cell counts per sample came from amplifying reference gene primers. The table came from immunoSEQ multiplex PCR; TCRdb's copy has only in-frame clones and leaves some out. For V, J and clone size, that table is used; D and trimming come from the DNA. Here the sample spans fewer than 250,000 clones, about 93% being singletons. Enrollment of patients from Seattle took place during active infection, with longitudinal follow-up. This CDR3 has 15 residues. The V gene end was trimmed by 1 base and the J gene end by 4 bases; junction bases not matched to a gene: 6. Per germline, CDR1 SGHKS and CDR2 YYEKEE (reference sequence). The sample comes from a study of blood T cell repertoires in COVID-19. Study context: COVID-19 samples, acute and convalescent, were from the United States, Italy and Spain. The analysed material was cDNA or gDNA that came from T cells, B-cell-depleted T cells, or PBMCs.

V usage is TRBV5-5 and J usage is TRBJ1-1; 8 nucleotides align to TRBD1. Sequenced: peripheral blood. The sequence was obtained from a man in his sixties with COVID-19, enrolled during active disease. This CDR3 reads CASSLTGGRSTEAFF. The CDR3 region has the DNA TGTGCCAGCAGCTTGACAGGGGGTCGTAGCACTGAAGCTTTCTTT.